This section outlines one TCR beta chain sequence together with its context. The antigen is undetermined. Using RNA transcripts as the source, TCR beta CDR3 regions were amplified. Carried out on the TCR CDR3, a first-round RT-PCR used the HTBI primer set. TCRdb re-called the multiplex PCR reads through MiXCR, storing one row per CDR3 protein. The sample has hundreds of thousands of distinct CDR3 sequences; around 15% are singletons. The data derive from a study of T cells in Graves' hyperthyroidism and ophthalmopathy. Study context: Blood from the periphery was taken at initial diagnosis, before any treatment. Study-level points and caveats: In blood, most of the thyroid clonotypes expanded above 0.001 were also present.

The specimen sequenced was blood. The receptor was isolated from a woman aged 40-49 years with Graves' ophthalmopathy.

DNA of the CDR3: TGTGCCAGCTCACCACCTGCTAGCGGGGCCGGGGAGCTGTTTTTT. Translating gives CASSPPASGAGELFF. The chain employs TRBV18 and TRBJ2-2; 9 bases match TRBD2. Germline CDR1 is KGHSH and CDR2 is LQKENI. V was clipped by 0 bases and J by 6 bases; unmatched bases: 2. This CDR3 contains 15 residues.